This T cell receptor (beta chain) was identified in a study of blood T cell repertoires in COVID-19. The wider study: Specimens from acute and convalescent COVID-19 originated in the United States, Italy and Spain. The cDNA or gDNA used as material had been derived from T cells, B-cell-depleted T cells, or PBMCs.

In the original processing: Amplification of reference gene primers was used by the study to estimate nucleated cell counts. This table comes from immunoSEQ multiplex PCR, and its TCRdb copy is limited to in-frame clones, with some not included. The V and J calls and clone size come from that table; D and trimming were worked out from the DNA. The sample contains 150,000 to 200,000 clones, about 86% of which appear only once. The CDR3 covers 17 residues. The V end lost 4 bases, the J end lost 5 bases, and 24 bases lay between the germline ends. Germline CDR1 is SGHKS and CDR2 is YYEKEE (reference sequence).

This rearrangement joins TRBV5-5 to TRBJ2-5, with D maybe TRBD1 (5 bases). Material for sequencing was peripheral blood. This clonotype was sampled from a woman younger than 45 with active or convalescent COVID-19. CDR3 region: CASSLTGYQGPGETQYF. Written as DNA, the CDR3 is TGTGCCAGCAGCCTCACGGGCTATCAGGGCCCCGGGGAGACCCAGTACTTC.